This is a list of T cell receptor beta chains from one sample in a study of blood T cell repertoires in COVID-19. Sequencing used immunoSEQ multiplex PCR; TCRdb keeps in-frame clones, though not all of them. This sample has around 330,000 clones; under 95% occur once, and the top ten carry roughly 2.6%. The specimen sequenced was PBMCs or T cells enriched from blood (not recorded which). Receptors were obtained from a man in his sixties who had recovered from COVID-19. Each CDR3 is given without its conserved first and last residue. Fields, in order: J gene, V gene, CDR3 protein.

TRBJ2-5 | TRBV21-1 | ASSPRGTGEGETQY
TRBJ1-6 | TRBV30 | AWSFPGQGPWPLH
TRBJ1-1 | TRBV7-2 | ASSATGGRTEAF
TRBJ2-7 | TRBV18 | ASSSPTGFRSEQY
TRBJ2-7 | TRBV11-3 | ASSLAPVLAVYEQY
TRBJ1-1 | TRBV5-6 | ASSLTGAGSQNTEAF
TRBJ2-1 | TRBV4-1 | ASSQGLGEQF
TRBJ1-5 | TRBV12-3/TRBV12-4 | ASSLQGNQPQH
TRBJ2-7 | TRBV29-1 | SVEEGAAEQY
TRBJ1-4 | TRBV19 | ASSIFGGGASEKLF
TRBJ1-1 | TRBV4-1 | ASSQVPGAEAF
TRBJ2-7 | TRBV5-1 | ASSYRVSSYEQY
TRBJ1-1 | TRBV4-2 | ASSQAQQGRTEAF
TRBJ1-2 | TRBV9 | ASTGGQTRGYGYT
TRBJ2-3 | TRBV7-8 | ASSLISRTDTQY
TRBJ1-6 | TRBV11-2 | ASSLPGGASPLH
TRBJ1-4 | TRBV11-2 | ASSLGWTGMVEKLF
TRBJ1-1 | TRBV27 | ASTNSGGQDYEAF
TRBJ1-2 | TRBV4-1 | ASTHLLPGKGKSYYGYT
TRBJ2-2 | TRBV4-1 | ASSQDPGVGELF
TRBJ2-1 | TRBV20-1 | SASVGGDFNEQF
TRBJ1-2 | TRBV4-1 | ASSQGAGGENYGYT
TRBJ2-2 | TRBV19 | ASSKQGNTGELF
TRBJ1-4 | TRBV6-5 | ASSPDWATEKLF
TRBJ1-2 | TRBV2 | ASRGTRGNYGYT
TRBJ2-5 | TRBV11-2 | ASSLHSGGQETQY
TRBJ2-7 | TRBV20-1 | SAKGVSEQY
TRBJ2-3 | TRBV6-4 | ASSVSPSGVADTQY
TRBJ2-7 | TRBV9 | ASSAWDRESEQY
TRBJ1-1 | TRBV18 | ASSPATGVTEAF
TRBJ2-3 | TRBV6-5 | ASINSGGKDTQY
TRBJ1-1 | TRBV5-1 | ASSTQGTEAF
TRBJ2-7 | TRBV6-1 | ASSEAGGEQY
TRBJ2-2 | TRBV5-5 | ASSRTETGRANTGELF
TRBJ1-2 | TRBV5-8 | ASSSTTGRTYGYT
TRBJ2-7 | TRBV4-1 | ASGEALAESYEQY
TRBJ1-5 | TRBV5-6 | ASNQGGQPQH
TRBJ2-1 | TRBV19 | ASSIGRLGSSYNEQF
TRBJ1-5 | TRBV12-3/TRBV12-4 | ASTRGIGQPQH